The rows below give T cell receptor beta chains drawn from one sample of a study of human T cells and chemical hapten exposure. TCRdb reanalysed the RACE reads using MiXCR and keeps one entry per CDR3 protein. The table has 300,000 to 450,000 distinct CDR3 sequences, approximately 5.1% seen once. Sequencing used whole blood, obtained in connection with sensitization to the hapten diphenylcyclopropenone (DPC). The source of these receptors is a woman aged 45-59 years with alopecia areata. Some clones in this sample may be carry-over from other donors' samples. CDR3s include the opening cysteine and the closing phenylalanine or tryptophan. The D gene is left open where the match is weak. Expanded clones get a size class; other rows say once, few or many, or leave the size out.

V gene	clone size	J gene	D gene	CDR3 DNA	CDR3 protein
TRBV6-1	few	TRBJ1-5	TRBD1	TGTGCCAGCAGTGAAGCTGGACAGGGCCATAGCAATCAGCCCCAGCATTTT	CASSEAGQGHSNQPQHF
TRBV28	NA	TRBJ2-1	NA	TGTGCCAGCACCGTAGGGGGAGCCACCAATGAGCAGTTCTTC	CASTVGGATNEQFF
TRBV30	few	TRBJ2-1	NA	TGTGCCTGGAGAGACTACAATGAGCAGTTCTTC	CAWRDYNEQFF
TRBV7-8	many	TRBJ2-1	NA	TGTGCCAGCAGCATCCAGATCGGGACTGCCAATGAGCAGTTCTTC	CASSIQIGTANEQFF
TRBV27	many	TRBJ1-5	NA	TGTGCCAGCCGCTCAGGGATGTATAGCAATCAGCCCCAGCATTTT	CASRSGMYSNQPQHF
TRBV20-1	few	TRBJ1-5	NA	TGCAGTGTGAGGGCAGGGGTCAATCAGCCCCAGCATTTT	CSVRAGVNQPQHF
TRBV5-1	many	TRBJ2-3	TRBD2	TGCGCCAGCAGGACTAGCGGCACAGATACGCAGTATTTT	CASRTSGTDTQYF
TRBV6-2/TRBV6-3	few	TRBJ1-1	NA	TGTGCCAGCAGTTACCTGAGAGACGTCAACACTGAAGCTTTCTTT	CASSYLRDVNTEAFF
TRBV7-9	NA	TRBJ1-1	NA	TGTGCCAGCAGCCCAGGCCCGGGGCTAGAGACTGAAGCTTTCTTT	CASSPGPGLETEAFF
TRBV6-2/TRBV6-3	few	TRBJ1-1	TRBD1	TGTGCCAGCAGTTACGTTTCAACAGGGGCAACTGAAGCTTTCTTT	CASSYVSTGATEAFF
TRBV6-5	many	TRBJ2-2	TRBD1	TGTGCCAGCAGAACACTTTTCGGGACAGTAGACACCGGGGAGCTGTTTTTT	CASRTLFGTVDTGELFF
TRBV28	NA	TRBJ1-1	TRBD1	TGTGCCAGCGTCCTAGGCAGGGGGCCTTTCCTGAACACTGAAGCTTTCTTT	CASVLGRGPFLNTEAFF
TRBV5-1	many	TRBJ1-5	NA	TGCGCCAGCAGCCCGGACGGAATAAATCAGCCCCAGCATTTT	CASSPDGINQPQHF
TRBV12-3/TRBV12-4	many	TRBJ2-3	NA	TGTGCCAGGCTCATTAGCACAGATACGCAGTATTTT	CARLISTDTQYF
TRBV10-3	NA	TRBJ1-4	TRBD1	TGTGCCAGCTCAGGGGGCCCAGGAGAAAAACTGTTTTTT	CASSGGPGEKLFF
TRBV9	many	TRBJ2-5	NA	TGTGCCAGCAGCGTAGGGTTTAACCAAGAGACCCAGTACTTC	CASSVGFNQETQYF
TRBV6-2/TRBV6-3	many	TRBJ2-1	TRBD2	TGTGCCAGCAGCCCAGCTAGCGGGGGGGTAGGGGAGCAGTTCTTC	CASSPASGGVGEQFF
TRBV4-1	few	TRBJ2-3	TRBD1	TGCGCCACGGGACAGGGGTTGGCAGATACGCAGTATTTT	CATGQGLADTQYF
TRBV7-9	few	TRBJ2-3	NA	TGTGCCACCGCCGGGGGGCCCACAGATACGCAGTATTTT	CATAGGPTDTQYF
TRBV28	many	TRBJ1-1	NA	TGTGCCAGCAGTTCCGGCCCAGACGCGAACACTGAAGCTTTCTTT	CASSSGPDANTEAFF
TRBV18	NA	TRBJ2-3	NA	TGTGCCAGCTCACCACTTCACAGGGCGAGCGCAGATACGCAGTATTTT	CASSPLHRASADTQYF
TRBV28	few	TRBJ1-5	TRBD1	TGTGCCAGCAGTTCGGGACAGGGATTTTATAGCAATCAGCCCCAGCATTTT	CASSSGQGFYSNQPQHF
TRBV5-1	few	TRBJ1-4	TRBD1	TGCGCCAGCAGCTTCGGACAGGTCGGAACTAATGAAAAACTGTTTTTT	CASSFGQVGTNEKLFF
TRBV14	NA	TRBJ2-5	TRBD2	TGTGCCAGCAGCCCCCGGCGGGGGTTGCAAGAGACCCAGTACTTC	CASSPRRGLQETQYF
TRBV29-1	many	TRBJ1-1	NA	TGCAGCGTTGTGGTTGGGGGGGCGCAATCCGCTGAAGCTTTCTTT	CSVVVGGAQSAEAFF
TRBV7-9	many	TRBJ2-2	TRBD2	TGTGCCAGACTAGCGGGACTCACCGGGGAGCTGTTTTTT	CARLAGLTGELFF
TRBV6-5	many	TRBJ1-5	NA	TGTGCCAGCAGCCGGAGGGGTCAGCCCCAGCATTTT	CASSRRGQPQHF
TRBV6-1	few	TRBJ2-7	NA	TGTGCCAGCAGAGAGGCGCCCGGAGCCGAGCATTACTTC	CASREAPGAEHYF